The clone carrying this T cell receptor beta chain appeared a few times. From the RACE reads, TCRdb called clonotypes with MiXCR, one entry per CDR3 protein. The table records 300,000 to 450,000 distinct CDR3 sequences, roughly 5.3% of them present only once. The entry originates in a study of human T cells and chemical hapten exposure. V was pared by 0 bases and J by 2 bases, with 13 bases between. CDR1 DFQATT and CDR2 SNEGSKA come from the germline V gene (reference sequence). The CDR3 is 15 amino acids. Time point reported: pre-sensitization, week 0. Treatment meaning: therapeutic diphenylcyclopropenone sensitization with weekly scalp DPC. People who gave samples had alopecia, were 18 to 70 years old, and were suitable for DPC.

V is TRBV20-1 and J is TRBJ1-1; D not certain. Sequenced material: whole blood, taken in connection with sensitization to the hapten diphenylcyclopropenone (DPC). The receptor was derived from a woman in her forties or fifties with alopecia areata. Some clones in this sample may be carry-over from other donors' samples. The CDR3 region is CSARDRRTLNTEAFF. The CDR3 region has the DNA TGCAGTGCTAGAGATCGCCGAACTCTAAACACTGAAGCTTTCTTT.